This TCR beta chain stems from a study of blood T cell repertoires in COVID-19. As for the study in general: T cells, B-cell-depleted T cells, or PBMCs provided the cDNA or gDNA that served as material.

The CDR3 length is 15 residues. Germline trimming cut 6 bases from V and 2 bases from J; bases unmatched to any gene: 6. Looked up from germline, CDR1 is MNHEY and CDR2 is SMNVEV (reference sequence). Per the original data handling: The authors estimated nucleated cell counts from reference gene primer amplification. Clones were read by immunoSEQ multiplex PCR, and TCRdb kept only the in-frame ones, dropping some. The V and J calls and the clone size are those of that table, but D and trimming were determined from the DNA. This sample carries some 200,000 clones, 65% to 90% of them seen once, and the ten largest clones take 12%. The cohort comprised adults aged roughly 18 to 95 years residing in about two dozen US areas. Cohort assignment relied on participant-reported clinical history.

The sequenced sample consisted of PBMCs or T cells enriched from blood (not recorded which). The chain uses TRBV27 and TRBJ2-7; 11 bases map to TRBD2. The TCR sequence derives from a man in his forties who had recovered from COVID-19. The CDR3 nucleotides read TGTGCCAGCAGCCAACTAGCGGGAGACCCCTACGAGCAGTACGTC. It codes for CASSQLAGDPYEQYV.